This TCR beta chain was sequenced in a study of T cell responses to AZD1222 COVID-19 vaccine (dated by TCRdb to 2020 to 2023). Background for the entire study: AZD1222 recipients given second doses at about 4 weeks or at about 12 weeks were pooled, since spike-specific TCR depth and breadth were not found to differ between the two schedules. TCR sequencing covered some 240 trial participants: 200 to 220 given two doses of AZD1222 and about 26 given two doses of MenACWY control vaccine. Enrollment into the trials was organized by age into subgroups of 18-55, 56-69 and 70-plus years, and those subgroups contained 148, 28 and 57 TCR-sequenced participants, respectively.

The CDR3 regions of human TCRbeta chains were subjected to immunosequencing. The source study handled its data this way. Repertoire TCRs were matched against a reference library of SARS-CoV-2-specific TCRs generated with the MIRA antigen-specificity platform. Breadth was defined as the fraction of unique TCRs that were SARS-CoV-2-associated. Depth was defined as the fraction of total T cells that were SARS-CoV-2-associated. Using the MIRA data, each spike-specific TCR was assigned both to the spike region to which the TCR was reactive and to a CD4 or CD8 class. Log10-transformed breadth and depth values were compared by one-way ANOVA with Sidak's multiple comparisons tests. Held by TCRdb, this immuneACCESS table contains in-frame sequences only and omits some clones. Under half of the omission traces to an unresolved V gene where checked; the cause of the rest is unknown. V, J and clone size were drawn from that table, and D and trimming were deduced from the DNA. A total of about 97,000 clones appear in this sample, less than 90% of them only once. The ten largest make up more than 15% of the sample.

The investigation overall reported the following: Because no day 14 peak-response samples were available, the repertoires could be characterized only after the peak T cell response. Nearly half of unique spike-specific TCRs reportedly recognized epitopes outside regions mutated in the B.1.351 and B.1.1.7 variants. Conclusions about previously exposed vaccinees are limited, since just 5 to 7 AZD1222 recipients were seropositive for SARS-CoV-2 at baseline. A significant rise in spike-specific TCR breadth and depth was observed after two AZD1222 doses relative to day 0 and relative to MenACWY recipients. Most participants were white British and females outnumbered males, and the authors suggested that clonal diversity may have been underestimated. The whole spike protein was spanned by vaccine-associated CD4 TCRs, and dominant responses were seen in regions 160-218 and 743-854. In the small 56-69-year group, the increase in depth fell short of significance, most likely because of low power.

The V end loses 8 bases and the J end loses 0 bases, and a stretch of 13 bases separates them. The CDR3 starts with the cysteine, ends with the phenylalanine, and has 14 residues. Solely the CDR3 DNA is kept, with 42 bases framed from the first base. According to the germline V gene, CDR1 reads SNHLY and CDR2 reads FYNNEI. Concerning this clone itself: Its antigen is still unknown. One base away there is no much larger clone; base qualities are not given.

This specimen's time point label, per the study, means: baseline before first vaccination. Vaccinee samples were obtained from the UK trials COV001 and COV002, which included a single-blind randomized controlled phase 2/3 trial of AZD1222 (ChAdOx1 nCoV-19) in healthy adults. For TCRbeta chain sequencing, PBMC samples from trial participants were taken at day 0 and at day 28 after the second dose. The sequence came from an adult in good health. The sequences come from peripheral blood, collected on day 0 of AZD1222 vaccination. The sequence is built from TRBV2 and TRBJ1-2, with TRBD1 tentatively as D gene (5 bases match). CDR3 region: CASRPGTTNYGYTF. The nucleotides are TGTGCCAGCCGGCCGGGGACTACTAACTATGGCTACACCTTC.